This T cell receptor beta chain was captured by sequencing in a study of OX40 agonist ivuxolimab in advanced cancers. Study information: An anti-OX40 (CD134) antibody with agonistic activity, ivuxolimab, was administered to patients. Patients with prior anti-PD-1, anti-PD-L1 or anti-CTLA-4 therapy were eligible; about 40% had some. Points from the study as a whole: CD8+ T cells showed, on average, more clonal expansion than CD4+ cells.

Repertoires were generated with immunoSEQ multiplex PCR, while TCRdb's copy carries only in-frame clones and drops some. The table has fewer than 35,000 clones, roughly 74% seen once. In regard to this clone: Its antigen is currently unknown.

Sequenced material: CD4+ or CD8+ T cells sorted from blood, taken in a trial of the OX40 agonist ivuxolimab. The source is an adult with an advanced solid tumor such as melanoma, head and neck, liver or kidney cancer.

Written as DNA, the CDR3 is TGTGCCAGCAGCTTAGTCGCAGCCCAAGAGACCCAGTACTTC. It yields the protein CASSLVAAQETQYF. The chain recombines TRBV7-2 with TRBJ2-5; D remains ambiguous. From germline, CDR1 is SGHTA and CDR2 FQGNSA. V lost 1 base, J lost 1 base, and 7 bases lay in between. The CDR3 is made up of 14 amino acids.